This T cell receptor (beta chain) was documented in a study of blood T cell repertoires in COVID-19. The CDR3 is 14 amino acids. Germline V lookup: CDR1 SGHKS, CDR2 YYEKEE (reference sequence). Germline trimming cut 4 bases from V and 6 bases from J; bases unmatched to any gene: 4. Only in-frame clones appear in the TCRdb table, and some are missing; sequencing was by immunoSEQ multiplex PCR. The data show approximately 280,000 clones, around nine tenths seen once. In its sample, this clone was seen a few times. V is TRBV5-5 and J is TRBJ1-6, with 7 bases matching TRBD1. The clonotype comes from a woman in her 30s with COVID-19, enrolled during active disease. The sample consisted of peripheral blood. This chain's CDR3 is CASSRQGTNSPLHF. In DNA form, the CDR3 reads TGTGCCAGCAGCCGACAGGGAACTAATTCACCCCTCCACTTT.